This T cell receptor beta chain was recorded in a study of sequential checkpoint blockade in melanoma. Treatment reported: randomized to nivolumab then ipilimumab (arm A) or the reverse (arm B). Data came from immunoSEQ multiplex PCR; TCRdb stores just in-frame clones and leaves some out. The profile shows over 15,000 clones, about four fifths of them singletons. Trimming left V 4 bases short and J 0 bases short, with 7 bases between. Germline CDR1 is SEHNR and CDR2 is FQNEAQ (reference sequence). The CDR3 is made up of 14 amino acids. This chain joins TRBV7-9 and TRBJ2-4, with no clear D. The starting material was CD8+ T cells sorted from blood (inferred from file names), obtained from a patient given nivolumab and ipilimumab in sequence. The TCR comes from a human donor with melanoma. The CDR3, as DNA: TGTGCCAGCAGCTCTAGGTTAGCCAAAAACATTCAGTACTTC. The encoded protein is CASSSRLAKNIQYF.